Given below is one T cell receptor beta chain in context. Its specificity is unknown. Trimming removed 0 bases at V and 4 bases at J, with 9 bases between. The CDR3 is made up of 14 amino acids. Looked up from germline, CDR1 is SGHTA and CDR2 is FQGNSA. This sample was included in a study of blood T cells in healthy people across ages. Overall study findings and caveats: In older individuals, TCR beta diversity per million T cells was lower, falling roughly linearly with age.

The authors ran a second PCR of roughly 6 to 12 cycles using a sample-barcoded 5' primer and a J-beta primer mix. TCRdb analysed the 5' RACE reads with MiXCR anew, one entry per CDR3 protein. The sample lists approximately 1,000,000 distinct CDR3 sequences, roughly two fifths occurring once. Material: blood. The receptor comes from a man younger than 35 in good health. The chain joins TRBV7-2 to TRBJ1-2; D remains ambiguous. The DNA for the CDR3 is TGTGCCAGCAGCTTAGCGAAAAGGGTCTATGGCTACACCTTC. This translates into CASSLAKRVYGYTF.